This TCR beta chain derives from a study of blood T cell repertoires in COVID-19 (dated by TCRdb to the early 2020s). With respect to the entire study: Samples covering the acute and convalescent phases of COVID-19 were provided by collaborators in the United States, Italy and Spain. The prospective study material was composed of cDNA or gDNA derived from T cells, B-cell-depleted T cells, or PBMCs. The dataset comprised deeply sampled blood TCRbeta repertoires from subjects exposed to, actively infected with, or recovered from COVID-19. The repertoires were released in a freely available public database intended as a resource for research on the immune response to SARS-CoV-2. Samples came from the ongoing ImmuneRACE study (first 160 participants) plus 1,254 subjects from 6 global collaborators. A de-identified subject ID, COVID-19 status, age in years and sex were almost always included in the sample metadata. Where HLA class I and class II types were available, the types were taken from metadata supplied by the sample provider, not from assay-based typing. Broader findings and caveats from the paper: The amount of clinical and demographic metadata varied by source and participant and was provided uncurated.

Participants in the prospective study were enrolled through a virtual design, were aged roughly 18 to 90 years, and lived in 24 United States geographic areas. Cohort assignment in the prospective study relied on participant-reported clinical history from a screening survey and a study questionnaire. For ImmuneRACE Cohort 3, a participant was defined as recovered based on two consecutive negative NP/OP PCR tests, clearance by a healthcare professional, or resolution of symptoms. Mobile phlebotomists in the prospective study collected whole blood, serum and a nasopharyngeal or oropharyngeal swab from every participant. Prospective study participants could optionally give additional blood draws and questionnaires over an approximately 2-month period. Before DNA extraction, prospective study blood samples were shipped either frozen or at room temperature. TCRbeta CDR3 regions were amplified from genomic DNA using the immunoSEQ Assay, a bias-controlled multiplex PCR. Turning to the authors' computational methods: Within the assay, amplification of reference gene primers was used to estimate how many nucleated cells each sample contained. To quantify the absolute abundance of each unique TCRbeta CDR3 rearrangement, sequence reads were collapsed and filtered. Productive Simpson clonality was computed per sample as the square root of Simpson's diversity index over productive rearrangements. In its TCRdb copy, this immuneACCESS table keeps in-frame sequences only and misses some clones. Where compared with another copy, unresolved V genes explain less than half of these, and the others have no known cause. That table supplies the V and J calls and clone size; D and trimming were determined from the DNA. Here the sample has roughly 130,000 clones; about 79% occur a single time. Jointly, the top ten make up approximately 9.2% of the sample.

V ends up 3 bases short and J 4 bases short, with an unmatched junction base count of 16. The CDR3 holds 19 amino acids from the cysteine to the phenylalanine. Only the CDR3 DNA is retained, 57 bases long and in frame from the first base. CDR1 and CDR2 are drawn from the germline V gene: ENHRY, SYGVKD. To note about this clone: Its target antigen remains unknown. No much larger clonotype is one base removed from it; base qualities were not supplied.

The rearranged segments are TRBV10-3 and TRBJ1-2, and TRBD1 aligns with 11 junction nucleotides. This TCR was sampled from a man aged 45-60 years who had recovered from COVID-19. Input material: PBMCs or T cells enriched from blood (not recorded which). In nucleotides, the sequence is TGTGCCATCAGTGACCCCCTGAGTCGGACAGGGGGCGTCGGCTATGGCTACACCTTC. This translates into CAISDPLSRTGGVGYGYTF.